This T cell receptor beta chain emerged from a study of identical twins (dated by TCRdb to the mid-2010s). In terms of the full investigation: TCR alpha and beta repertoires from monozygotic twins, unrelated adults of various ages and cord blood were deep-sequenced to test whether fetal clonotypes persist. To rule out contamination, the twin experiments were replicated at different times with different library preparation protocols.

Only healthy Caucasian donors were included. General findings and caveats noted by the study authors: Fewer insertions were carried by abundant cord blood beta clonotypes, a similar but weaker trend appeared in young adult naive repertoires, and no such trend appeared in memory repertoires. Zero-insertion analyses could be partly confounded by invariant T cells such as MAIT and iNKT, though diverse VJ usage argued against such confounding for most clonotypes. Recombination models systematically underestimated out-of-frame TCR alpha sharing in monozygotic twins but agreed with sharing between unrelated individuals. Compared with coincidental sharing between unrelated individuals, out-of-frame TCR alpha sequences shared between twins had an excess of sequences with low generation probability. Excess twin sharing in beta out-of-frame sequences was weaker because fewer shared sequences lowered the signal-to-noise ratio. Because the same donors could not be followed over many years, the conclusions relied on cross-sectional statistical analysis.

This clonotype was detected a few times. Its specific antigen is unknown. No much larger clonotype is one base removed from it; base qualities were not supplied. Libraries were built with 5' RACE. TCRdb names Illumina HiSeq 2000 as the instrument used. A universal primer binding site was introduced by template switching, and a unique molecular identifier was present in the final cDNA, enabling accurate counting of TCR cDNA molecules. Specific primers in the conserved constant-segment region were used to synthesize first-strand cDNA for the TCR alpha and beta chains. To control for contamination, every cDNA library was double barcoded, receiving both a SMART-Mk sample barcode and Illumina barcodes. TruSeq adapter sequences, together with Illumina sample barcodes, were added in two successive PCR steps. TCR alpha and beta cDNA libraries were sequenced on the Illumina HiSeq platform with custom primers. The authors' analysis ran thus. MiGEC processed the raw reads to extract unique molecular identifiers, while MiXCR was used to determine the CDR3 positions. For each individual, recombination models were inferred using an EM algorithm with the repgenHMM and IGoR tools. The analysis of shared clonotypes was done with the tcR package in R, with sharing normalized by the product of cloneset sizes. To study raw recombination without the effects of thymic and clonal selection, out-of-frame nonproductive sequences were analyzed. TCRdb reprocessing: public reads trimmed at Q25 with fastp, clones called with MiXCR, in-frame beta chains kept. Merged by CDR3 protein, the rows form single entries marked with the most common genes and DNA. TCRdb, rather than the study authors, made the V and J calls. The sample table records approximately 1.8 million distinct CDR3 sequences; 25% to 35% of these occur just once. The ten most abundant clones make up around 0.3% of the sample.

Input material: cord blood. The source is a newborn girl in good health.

The nucleotide sequence is given as TGCGCCACCGACACTGCCGGCGCCAAAAACATTCAGTACTTC. The encoded protein is CATDTAGAKNIQYF. In this chain, TRBV5-1 is recombined with TRBJ2-4; confidence is insufficient to name the D gene. V is reduced by 9 bases and J by 1 base, leaving a spacing of 14 bases between them. The CDR3, from cysteine to phenylalanine, totals 14 residues. The retained sequence is limited to the CDR3, 42 bases, with the frame set at the first base. From the germline V gene, CDR1 is SGHRS and CDR2 is YFSETQ.